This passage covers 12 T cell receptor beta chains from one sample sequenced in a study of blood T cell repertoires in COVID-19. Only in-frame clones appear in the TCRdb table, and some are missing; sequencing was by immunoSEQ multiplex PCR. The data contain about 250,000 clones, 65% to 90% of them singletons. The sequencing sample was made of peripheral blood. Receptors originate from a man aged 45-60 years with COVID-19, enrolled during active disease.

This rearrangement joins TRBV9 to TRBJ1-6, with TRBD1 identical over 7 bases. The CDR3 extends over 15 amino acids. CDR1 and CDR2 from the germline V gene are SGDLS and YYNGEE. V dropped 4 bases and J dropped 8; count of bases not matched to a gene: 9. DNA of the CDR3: TGTGCCAGCAGCCCAAGACAGGGAAGTTATTCACCCCTCCACTTT. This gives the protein CASSPRQGSYSPLHF. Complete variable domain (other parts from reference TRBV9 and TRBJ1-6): DSGVTQTPKHLITATGQRVTLRCSPRSGDLSVYWYQQSLDQGLQFLIQYYNGEERAKGNILERFSAQQFPDLHSELNLSSLELGDSALYFCASSPRQGSYSPLHFGNGTRLTVT.

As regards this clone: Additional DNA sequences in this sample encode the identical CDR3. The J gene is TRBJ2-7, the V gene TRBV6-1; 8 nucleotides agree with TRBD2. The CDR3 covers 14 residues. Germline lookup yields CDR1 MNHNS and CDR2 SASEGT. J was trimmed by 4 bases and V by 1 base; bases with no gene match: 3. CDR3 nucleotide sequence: TGTGCCAGCAGTGAAGTGGCGGGGGGTTACGAGCAGTACTTC. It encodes CASSEVAGGYEQYF.

CDR3 sequence reads: CASSSSNRNQPQHF. CDR3 bases: TGTGCCAGCAGTTCCAGTAATCGAAATCAGCCCCAGCATTTT. J is TRBJ1-5 and V is TRBV6-5; D is unclear. Germline assignment: CDR1 MNHEY and CDR2 SVGAGI. Deletions cut 4 bases from V and 4 bases from J, with 11 bases between. The CDR3 is 14 amino acids.

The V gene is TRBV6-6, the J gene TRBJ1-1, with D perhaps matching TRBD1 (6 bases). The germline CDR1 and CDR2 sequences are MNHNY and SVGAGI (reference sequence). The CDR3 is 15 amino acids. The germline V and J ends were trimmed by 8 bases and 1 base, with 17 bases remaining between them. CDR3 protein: CASLKTRGENTEAFF. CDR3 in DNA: TGTGCCAGCCTTAAAACCAGGGGTGAGAACACTGAAGCTTTCTTT.

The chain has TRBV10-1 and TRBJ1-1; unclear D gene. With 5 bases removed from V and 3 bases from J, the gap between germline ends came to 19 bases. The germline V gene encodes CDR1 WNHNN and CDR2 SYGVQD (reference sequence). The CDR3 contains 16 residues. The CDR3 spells CASSRVRQIPYTEAFF. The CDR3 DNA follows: TGCGCCAGCAGTCGAGTGCGACAAATTCCCTACACTGAAGCTTTCTTT.

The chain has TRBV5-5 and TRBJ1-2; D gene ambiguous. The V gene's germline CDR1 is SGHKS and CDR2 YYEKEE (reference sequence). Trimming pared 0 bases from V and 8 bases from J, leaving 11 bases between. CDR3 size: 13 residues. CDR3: CASSLDIELGYTF. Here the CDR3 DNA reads TGTGCCAGCAGCTTGGACATCGAATTGGGCTACACCTTC.

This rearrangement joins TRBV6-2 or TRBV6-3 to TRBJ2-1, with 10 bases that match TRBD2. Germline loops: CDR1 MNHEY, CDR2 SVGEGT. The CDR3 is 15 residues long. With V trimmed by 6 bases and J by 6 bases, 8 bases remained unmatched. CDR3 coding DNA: TGTGCCAGCAGCCCCGGGGAGCGGGGGGGCAATGAGCAGTTCTTC. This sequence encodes CASSPGERGGNEQFF.

Here the CDR3 reads CASRDASATQYF. CDR3 sequence (DNA): TGTGCCAGCAGAGACGCTAGTGCTACGCAGTATTTT. This chain uses TRBV2 with TRBJ2-3; D gene ambiguous. The ends were cut back, 6 bases at V and 8 bases at J, with 12 bases in the middle. The germline V gene encodes CDR1 SNHLY and CDR2 FYNNEI. This CDR3 has 12 residues.

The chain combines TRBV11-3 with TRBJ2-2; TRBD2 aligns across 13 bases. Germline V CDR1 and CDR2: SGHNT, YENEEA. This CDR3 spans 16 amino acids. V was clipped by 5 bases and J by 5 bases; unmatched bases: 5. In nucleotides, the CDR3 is TGTGCCAGCAGCCGGGGACTAGCGGGACCAACCGGGGAGCTGTTTTTT. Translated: CASSRGLAGPTGELFF.

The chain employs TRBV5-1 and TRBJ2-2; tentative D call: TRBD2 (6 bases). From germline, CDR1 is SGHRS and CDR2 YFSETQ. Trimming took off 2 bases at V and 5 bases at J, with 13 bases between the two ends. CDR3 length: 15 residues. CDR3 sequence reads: CASSLNGGTTGELFF. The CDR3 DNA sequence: TGCGCCAGCAGCTTAAACGGGGGAACAACCGGGGAGCTGTTTTTT.

The CDR3 protein is CASSETHGPEAFF. Here the CDR3 DNA reads TGTGCCAGCAGTGAAACCCACGGTCCTGAAGCTTTCTTT. The V gene is TRBV2, the J gene TRBJ1-1; D unresolved. The V end was cut by 2 bases, the J end by 6 bases, with 10 bases between. CDR3 length equals 13 residues. CDR1 and CDR2 (germline): SNHLY, FYNNEI.

CDR3 region: CASSVGVTGQNEQFF. In DNA form, the CDR3 reads TGTGCCAGCAGCGTAGGTGTGACAGGGCAGAATGAGCAGTTCTTC. The J gene is TRBJ2-1, the V gene TRBV9, with TRBD1 identical over 7 bases. CDR1 and CDR2 from the germline V gene are SGDLS and YYNGEE. This CDR3 comprises 15 residues. V lost 0 bases and J lost 7; bases outside the gene matches: 7.